The source of this T cell receptor beta chain is a study of blood T cells in healthy people across ages (dated by TCRdb to between 2015 and 2017). With respect to the entire study: Template switching captured roughly one uniquely barcoded TCR beta cDNA molecule per two T cells in model experiments. To track age-related changes in TCR beta repertoire diversity, the study relied on deep sequencing normalized with unique cDNA molecular identifiers. Four age groups were formed from the donors: young (average 16 years), middle-aged (just under 40), aged (roughly 58) and long-lived (more than 75). To avoid experimental bias, donors of different ages were distributed randomly across sequencing lanes. Using the same blood draw, the study looked at two additional independent replicas of 1 million unique cDNA reads for two donors, one aged 18 to 29 and the other aged 80 or older. The investigation overall reported the following: Observed TCR beta diversity per million T cells fell roughly linearly with age, and a significant reduction was already apparent by age around 39. There was a strong correlation between observed TCR beta diversity and the percentage of naive T cells measured by flow cytometry. Compared with the aged group, the long-lived group had more naive CD4+ T cells, fewer expanded clones and increased TCR diversity, suggesting age selection. Estimates of total diversity based on one million sequenced T cells were regarded as lower bounds and as underestimates. Because profiling used bulk unsorted PBMCs, naive and antigen-experienced compartments could not be compared conclusively. Because donor CMV infection status was unknown, age-related changes in expanded clonotypes were potentially confounded.

In this sample, this clonotype turned up a few times. No cognate antigen has been identified for it. No base-level quality is on record; no much larger clone is a single base apart. The library was made by 5' RACE. TCRdb lists the instrument as Illumina HiSeq 2500. A second about 6 to 11 cycle PCR used a sample-barcoded 5' primer and a J-beta primer mix. A template-switch 5' adaptor carrying 12 random nucleotides introduced a unique molecular identifier onto each TCR beta cDNA molecule. Each sample yielded at least 2.5 million CDR3-containing paired-end reads. The Mint cDNA synthesis kit, primed by a TRBC-specific oligonucleotide, was used to synthesize first-strand cDNA from all RNA. Following uracil-DNA glycosylase treatment, a first 18-cycle PCR with universal primers M1SS and BC2_uni_R was performed on all cDNA. The authors' analysis ran thus. For normalization, 1 million high-quality reads were randomly selected from each sample, with every read carrying a distinct molecular identifier. Instead of being binned into consensus sequences, reads that shared molecular identifiers were thrown out. MiTCR, run with a Q25 quality threshold and the strictest error-elimination algorithm, handled CDR3 identification, clonotype clustering and error correction. A nonparametric unseen species model with Euler transformation was used to estimate lower-bound total TCR beta diversity. TCRdb passed the public sequencing reads through fastp at Q25 and MiXCR, retaining productive beta sequences. Each entry merges the rows of one CDR3 protein and shows their most common DNA and genes. TCRdb, not the authors, supplied the V and J calls. For this sample there are 730,000 or so distinct CDR3 sequences; roughly 41% appear just once. Jointly, the top ten make up approximately 31% of the sample.

The junction carries 23 bases between V and J, which are trimmed by 3 bases and 7 bases respectively. Sequences SGHDT (CDR1) and YYEEEE (CDR2) are obtained from the germline V gene. From cysteine to phenylalanine, the CDR3 is 17 amino acids long. The read is trimmed to its CDR3 DNA, 51 bases read in frame from base 1. Systemically healthy Caucasian individuals from Russia, about 38 in total and aged roughly 6 to 90 years, were included as donors. Each donor gave about 9.7 milliliters of peripheral blood, drawn into EDTA-treated Vacutainer tubes. PBMCs were isolated by Ficoll-Paque density-gradient centrifugation, with at least 6 million obtained per sample. Total RNA, at least 6 micrograms per sample, was extracted from PBMCs with Trizol reagent. For every donor, an aliquot of PBMCs went through flow cytometry to measure the percentages of naive CD45RAhigh/CD27high T cells.

This TCR came from a man older than 75 in good health. The chain is encoded by TRBV5-6 joined to TRBJ2-4; a tentative D call is TRBD1 (6 bases match). The sequenced sample was blood. CDR3 sequence: CASSSLGKGGTKNIQYF. The DNA sequence is given as TGTGCCAGCAGCTCCCTCGGGAAGGGTGGGACAAAGAACATTCAGTACTTC.